Listed here is a single TCR beta chain. V trimming: 3 bases; J trimming: 3 bases; junction bases outside the gene matches: 4. CDR1 SEHNR and CDR2 FQNEAQ come from the germline V gene (reference sequence). The CDR3 spans 16 residues. This specimen belongs to a study of OX40 agonist ivuxolimab in advanced cancers. The repertoire was sequenced with immunoSEQ multiplex PCR; TCRdb's copy has only in-frame clones and lacks some. Of more than 30,000 clones listed, around 90% were seen once; the top ten hold 4%. The gene calls are TRBV7-9 and TRBJ1-5; 11 bases line up with TRBD1. Sequenced here: CD4+ or CD8+ T cells sorted from blood, sampled in a trial of the OX40 agonist ivuxolimab. This clonotype was obtained from an adult with an advanced solid tumor such as melanoma, head and neck, liver or kidney cancer. CDR3: CASSFGDRGNNQPQHF. The CDR3 DNA follows: TGTGCCAGCAGCTTTGGGGACAGGGGGAACAATCAGCCCCAGCATTTT.